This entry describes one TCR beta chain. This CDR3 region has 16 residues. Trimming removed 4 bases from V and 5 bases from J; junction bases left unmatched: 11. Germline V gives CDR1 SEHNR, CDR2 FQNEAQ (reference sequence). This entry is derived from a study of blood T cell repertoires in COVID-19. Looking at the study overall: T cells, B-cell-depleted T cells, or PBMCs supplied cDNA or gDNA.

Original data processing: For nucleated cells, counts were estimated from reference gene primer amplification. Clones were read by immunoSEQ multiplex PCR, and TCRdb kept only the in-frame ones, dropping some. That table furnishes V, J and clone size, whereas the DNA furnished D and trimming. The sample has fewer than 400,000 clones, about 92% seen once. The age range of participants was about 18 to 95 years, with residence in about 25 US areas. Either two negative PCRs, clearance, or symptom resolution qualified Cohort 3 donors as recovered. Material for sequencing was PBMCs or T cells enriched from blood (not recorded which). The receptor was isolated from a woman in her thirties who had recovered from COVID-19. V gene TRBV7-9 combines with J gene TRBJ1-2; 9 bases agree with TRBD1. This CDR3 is CASSSNNRDRAYGYTF. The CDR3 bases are TGTGCCAGCAGCTCCAACAACCGGGACAGGGCATATGGCTACACCTTC.